This entry concerns a single T cell receptor beta chain. Its antigen is undetermined. The ends lost 2 bases at V and 0 bases at J; junction bases unmatched: 9. Germline values: CDR1 LGHNT, CDR2 FRNRAP. This CDR3 comprises 19 residues. The sample belongs to a study of CD8 T cells in ankylosing spondylitis. Study-wide results and caveats: One TCR beta motif, made up of 7 or 8 highly homologous variants, appeared characteristic of ankylosing spondylitis blood. Matched ankylosing spondylitis synovial fluid reportedly contained a significantly enriched population of disease-linked clones. Earlier authors reported some of these motif variants in reactive arthritis synovial fluid and blood.

Quantitative barcoded 5'-RACE was used to prepare TCR beta libraries. MiXCR was run by TCRdb on the 5' RACE reads, yielding one entry per CDR3 protein. The sample has a few hundred thousand distinct CDR3 sequences, roughly 20% seen once. The receptor was derived from a female donor with ankylosing spondylitis or in good health (not recorded which). The sequencing input was blood, either unsorted or a sorted T cell fraction (not recorded which). This chain uses TRBV12-5 with TRBJ2-6, with 8 positions matching TRBD1. The CDR3 reads CASGLSRDRPSSGANVLTF. CDR3 in DNA: TGTGCTAGTGGTTTGAGTCGGGACAGGCCTAGCTCTGGGGCCAACGTCCTGACTTTC.